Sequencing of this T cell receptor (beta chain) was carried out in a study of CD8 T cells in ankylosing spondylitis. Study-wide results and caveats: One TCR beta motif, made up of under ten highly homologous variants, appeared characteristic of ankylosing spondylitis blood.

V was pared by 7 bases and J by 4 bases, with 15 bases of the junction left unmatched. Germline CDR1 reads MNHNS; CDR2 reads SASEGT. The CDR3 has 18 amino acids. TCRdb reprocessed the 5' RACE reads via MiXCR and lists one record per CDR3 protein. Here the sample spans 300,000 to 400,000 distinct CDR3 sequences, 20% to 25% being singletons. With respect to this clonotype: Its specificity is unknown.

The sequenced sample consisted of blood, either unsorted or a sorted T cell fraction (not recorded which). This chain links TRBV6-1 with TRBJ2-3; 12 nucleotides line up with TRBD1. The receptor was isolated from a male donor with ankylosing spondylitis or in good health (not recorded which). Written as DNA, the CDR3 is TGTGCCAGCACCCGGGTTACCGGGACAGGGGGCCGCGCAGATACGCAGTATTTT. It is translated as CASTRVTGTGGRADTQYF.